This TCR beta chain was sequenced for a study of PD-1 blockade in classical Hodgkin lymphoma. General observations from the study: Lower baseline TCR diversity marked trial partial responders and progressors.

Repertoires were generated with immunoSEQ multiplex PCR, while TCRdb's copy carries only in-frame clones and drops some. The table records 10,000 to 13,000 clones, around 74% of them present only once. Brentuximab vedotin exposure varied among the patients, all of whom had relapsed after autologous stem cell transplantation. V lost 0 bases to trimming and J lost 4 bases, with 9 bases between them. From germline, CDR1 is MNHEY and CDR2 SVGAGI. The CDR3 consists of 15 residues. Regarding this clone: Antigen unknown.

The chain carries TRBV6-5 and TRBJ1-4; unclear D gene. This TCR was recovered from a human donor with classical Hodgkin lymphoma. The source was peripheral blood mononuclear cells (PBMCs), collected at baseline. The CDR3 spells CASSYSGQINEKLFF. Here the CDR3 DNA reads TGTGCCAGCAGTTACTCAGGGCAGATTAATGAAAAACTGTTTTTT.